The 32 T cell receptor beta chains below were found in one sample sequenced in a study of blood T cell repertoires in COVID-19. The protocol was immunoSEQ multiplex PCR, while the TCRdb copy is restricted to in-frame clones and leaves out a portion. The data contain approximately 150,000 clones, about nine tenths of them singletons. Sample: peripheral blood. The origin of the receptors is a woman between 45 and 65 years old with acute or convalescent COVID-19.

The chain combines TRBV30 with TRBJ2-1; maybe TRBD2 (5 bases). Germline CDR1 reads GTSNPN; CDR2 reads SVGIG (reference sequence). The CDR3 spans 11 residues. The V end was cut by 0 bases, the J end by 10 bases, with 7 bases between. The CDR3 region has the DNA TGTGCCTGGAGTGTCGGGGTGGAGCAGTTCTTC. Its translation is CAWSVGVEQFF.

V and J are TRBV6-5 and TRBJ1-2; 7 bases match TRBD1. CDR1 and CDR2 from the germline V gene are MNHEY and SVGAGI. V was clipped by 6 bases and J by 8 bases; unmatched bases: 12. CDR3 length: 14 residues. The CDR3 protein is CASRGDTGVGGYTF. In DNA form, the CDR3 reads TGTGCCAGCAGAGGGGATACAGGGGTTGGGGGCTACACCTTC.

The V call is TRBV6-5, the J call TRBJ1-5, with D possibly being TRBD1 (5 bases). CDR1 is MNHEY and CDR2 is SVGAGI in the germline V gene. The CDR3 covers 15 residues. V shed 6 bases and J shed 2 bases, with 14 bases lying between them. CDR3 residues: CASSTTGGGNQPQHF. The CDR3 region has the DNA TGTGCCAGCAGCACCACAGGTGGGGGCAATCAGCCCCAGCATTTT.

V usage is TRBV7-3 and J usage is TRBJ2-7, with D possibly TRBD1 on 5 matching bases. Germline assignment: CDR1 SGHTA and CDR2 FQGTGA. The CDR3 loop spans 13 amino acids. The V gene lost 1 base and the J gene lost 1 base, with 5 bases spanning the gap. CDR3 nucleotides: TGTGCCAGCAGCTTAAGACAGTCCTACGAGCAGTACTTC. Amino acids: CASSLRQSYEQYF.

Only a few counts were recorded for this clone. This sequence joins TRBV2 and TRBJ1-5, with a tentative D call TRBD1 (6 bases). Germline CDR1 and CDR2: SNHLY and FYNNEI. This CDR3 has 14 residues. The V gene lost 6 bases and the J gene lost 4 bases, with 13 bases spanning the gap. In DNA, the CDR3 is TGTGCCAGCAGGACGGACAGCTATAATCAGCCCCAGCATTTT. This sequence encodes CASRTDSYNQPQHF.

The CDR3 loop is CASSSPGSFNEKLFF. In nucleotides, the CDR3 is TGTGCCAGCAGTTCACCGGGGTCCTTCAATGAAAAACTGTTTTTT. The rearrangement joins TRBV28 to TRBJ1-4; D not certain. CDR3 size: 15 residues. Germline-derived CDR1 and CDR2 are MDHEN and SYDVKM. Trimming took 4 bases from V and 5 from J, leaving 14 bases between them. Filled out from reference TRBV28 and TRBJ1-4, the complete variable domain reads DVKVTQSSRYLVKRTGEKVFLECVQDMDHENMFWYRQDPGLGLRLIYFSYDVKMKEKGDIPEGYSVSREKKERFSLILESASTNQTSMYLCASSSPGSFNEKLFFGSGTQLSVL.

This clone was counted between two and nine times. This sequence joins TRBV7-9 and TRBJ1-5; D is uncertain. The CDR3 loop spans 14 amino acids. The V and J ends lost 2 bases and 0 bases respectively, with 5 bases between them. Germline V gives CDR1 SEHNR, CDR2 FQNEAQ (reference sequence). The CDR3 sequence: CASSLTTSNQPQHF. The CDR3 DNA is TGTGCCAGCAGCTTAACAACTAGCAATCAGCCCCAGCATTTT.

In its sample, this clone was seen once. The rearrangement joins TRBV19 to TRBJ1-4, with TRBD1 identical over 10 bases. The CDR3 has 18 residues. The J segment lost 3 bases and the V segment lost 3 bases, leaving 10 bases of the junction unmatched. Germline V gives CDR1 LNHDA, CDR2 SQIVND (reference sequence). The CDR3 protein is CASSIDVTGGAANEKLFF. The CDR3 DNA reads as TGTGCCAGTAGTATTGATGTGACAGGGGGCGCGGCTAATGAAAAACTGTTTTTT.

This clone occurred once. The chain links TRBV5-1 to TRBJ2-3, with D perhaps matching TRBD2 (6 bases). The V end was cut by 0 bases, the J end by 3 bases, with 14 bases between. Germline V gene lookup returns CDR1 SGHRS and CDR2 YFSETQ. This CDR3 is 16 amino acids long. DNA of the CDR3: TGCGCCAGCAGCTTGGGCGGGGCTACGCTAACAGATACGCAGTATTTT. This sequence encodes CASSLGGATLTDTQYF.

This rearrangement joins TRBV5-1 to TRBJ1-2; the match to TRBD1 covers 12 bases. The length of the CDR3 is 15 residues. The trim removed 2 bases at V and 7 bases at J, leaving 6 bases unmatched. Germline assignment: CDR1 SGHRS and CDR2 YFSETQ. The CDR3 DNA is TGCGCCAGCAGCTTCCGGGACAGGGGGCAAGGTGGCTACACCTTC. This translates into CASSFRDRGQGGYTF. The entire variable domain, with the rest obtained from reference TRBV5-1 and TRBJ1-2, is as follows: KAGVTQTPRYLIKTRGQQVTLSCSPISGHRSVSWYQQTPGQGLQFLFEYFSETQRNKGNFPGRFSGRQFSNSRSEMNVSTLELGDSALYLCASSFRDRGQGGYTFGSGTRLTVV.

J is TRBJ1-2 and V is TRBV7-8, with 8 bases that match TRBD1. This CDR3 is built from 13 residues. Looked up from germline, CDR1 is SGHVS and CDR2 is FQNEAQ. V lost 5 bases and J lost 8; bases outside the gene matches: 7. The CDR3 reads CASSPDRGGGYTF. CDR3 nucleotide sequence: TGTGCCAGCAGCCCAGACAGGGGCGGAGGCTACACCTTC.

V is TRBV6-5 and J is TRBJ1-1; TRBD1 agrees at 7 bases. Germline assignment: CDR1 MNHEY and CDR2 SVGAGI. Germline trimming cut 5 bases from V and 4 bases from J; bases unmatched to any gene: 4. CDR3 size: 13 residues. The CDR3 protein is CASSRDSLTEAFF. The CDR3 nucleotides are TGTGCCAGCAGTAGGGACAGCCTCACTGAAGCTTTCTTT.

The chain uses TRBV9 and TRBJ2-2; D is perhaps TRBD2 (6 bases). Germline V gene data show CDR1 as SGDLS and CDR2 as YYNGEE. V lost 1 base, J lost 0 bases, and 7 bases lay in between. The CDR3 is 15 amino acids. The CDR3 DNA reads TGTGCCAGCAGCGTAACTAGCCCGAACACCGGGGAGCTGTTTTTT. Amino acids: CASSVTSPNTGELFF.

The chain uses TRBV7-2 and TRBJ2-5; TRBD2 is a possible D gene (6 bases). V shed 4 bases and J shed 3 bases, with 12 bases lying between them. Germline V gene data show CDR1 as SGHTA and CDR2 as FQGNSA. The CDR3 covers 14 residues. Here the CDR3 DNA reads TGTGCCAGCAGCTGGGCCCCGGGAGAAGAGACCCAGTACTTC. This translates into CASSWAPGEETQYF.

As concerns this clone: Its ends do not fully match the called genes, so a read error is possible. This rearrangement joins TRBV4-1 to TRBJ2-7; 7 nucleotides match TRBD1. The germline gives CDR1 MGHRA, CDR2 YSYEKL. The CDR3 extends over 13 amino acids. CDR3 sequence reads: CASSQDGTDKENF. CDR3 DNA sequence: TGCGCCAGCAGCCAAGATGGGACAGACAAAGAGAACTTC.

This rearrangement joins TRBV12-2 to TRBJ2-1; no check of the table's D call, TRBD2, against the DNA was made. TRBV12-2 is noted as a pseudogene. The CDR3 totals 18 residues. CDR3 sequence: CASPTSGRPYSSYNEQFF. The CDR3 DNA follows: TGTGCAAGCCCGACTAGCGGGAGGCCGTACTCCTCCTACAATGAGCAGTTCTTC.

J is TRBJ1-6 and V is TRBV30, with 9 nucleotides matching TRBD1. Germline V CDR1 and CDR2: GTSNPN, SVGIG (reference sequence). V shed 5 bases and J 9 bases; nucleotides not matched to a gene: 2. CDR3 length equals 12 residues. The CDR3 here is CAWGTGSSPLHF. CDR3 nucleotides: TGTGCCTGGGGGACAGGGAGTTCACCCCTCCACTTT. Together with reference TRBV30 and TRBJ1-6, the CDR3 gives the full variable domain: SQTIHQWPATLVQPVGSPLSLECTVEGTSNPNLYWYRQAAGRGLQLLFYSVGIGQISSEVPQNLSASRPQDRQFILSSKKLLLSDSGFYLCAWGTGSSPLHFGNGTRLTVT.

This chain links TRBV19 with TRBJ1-1, with 9 bases lining up with TRBD1. Germline loops: CDR1 LNHDA, CDR2 SQIVND (reference sequence). The length of the CDR3 is 19 residues. V dropped 0 bases and J dropped 1; count of bases not matched to a gene: 12. For the CDR3, the DNA is TGTGCCAGTAGTATAGATCGCCGGGACAGGGCGAAAAAGAACACTGAAGCTTTCTTT. Protein product: CASSIDRRDRAKKNTEAFF.

The rearrangement joins TRBV5-1 to TRBJ1-5, with D unclear. This CDR3 has 14 residues. V lost 2 bases and J 3 bases, leaving 9 bases between the germline ends. Germline V gene lookup returns CDR1 SGHRS and CDR2 YFSETQ. CDR3 amino acids: CASSLPGDNQPQHF. The CDR3 nucleotides are TGCGCCAGCAGCTTACCCGGGGACAATCAGCCCCAGCATTTT.

This chain joins TRBV6-1 and TRBJ2-4; 7 bases agree with TRBD2. This CDR3 spans 16 amino acids. Germline V gene data show CDR1 as MNHNS and CDR2 as SASEGT. V shed 1 base and J 5 bases; nucleotides not matched to a gene: 8. Here the CDR3 reads CASSEGLGGLENIQYF. As DNA, the CDR3 is TGTGCCAGCAGTGAAGGGTTGGGGGGGTTGGAAAACATTCAGTACTTC.

This clone was seen more than once but under ten times. This sequence joins TRBV5-1 and TRBJ1-1; 8 bases map to TRBD1. The CDR3 extends over 15 amino acids. Unmatched junction bases numbered 7, after V lost 5 bases and J lost 1 base. The germline gives CDR1 SGHRS, CDR2 YFSETQ. The CDR3 spells CASSYAGTGNTEAFF. The CDR3 DNA reads TGCGCCAGCAGTTATGCCGGGACAGGGAACACTGAAGCTTTCTTT.

The chain couples TRBV2 to TRBJ2-3; 11 bases match TRBD2. Trimming cost V 2 bases and J 6 bases; bases outside gene matches: 4. Looked up from germline, CDR1 is SNHLY and CDR2 is FYNNEI. CDR3 size: 15 residues. The CDR3 DNA is TGTGCCAGCAGTGAAAGAACTAGCGGGGGCGATACGCAGTATTTT. Translation gives CASSERTSGGDTQYF.

The rearrangement uses TRBV12-5 and TRBJ2-1; TRBD1 agrees at 10 bases. CDR3 size: 15 residues. Germline V gene data show CDR1 as LGHNT and CDR2 as FRNRAP. With V trimmed by 0 bases and J by 7 bases, 3 bases remained unmatched. CDR3 bases: TGTGCTAGTGGTTTGGTACTGGACAGGGGGAATGAGCAGTTCTTC. This sequence encodes CASGLVLDRGNEQFF.

The chain carries TRBV6-5 and TRBJ2-2, with D tentatively TRBD2 (5 bases). Germline V lookup: CDR1 MNHEY, CDR2 SVGAGI. The CDR3 is 16 amino acids. V dropped 4 bases and J dropped 4 bases, with 16 bases sitting between them. The CDR3 DNA is TGTGCCAGCAGTTCCCGGGCCACGGGGTCCACCGGGGAGCTGTTTTTT. Its protein product is CASSSRATGSTGELFF.

This clone was recorded only once. The chain employs TRBV11-3 and TRBJ2-1; 7 nucleotides agree with TRBD1. The germline V gene has CDR1 SGHNT and CDR2 YENEEA. The CDR3 contains 12 residues. After removal of 5 bases from V and 7 bases from J, the junction contained 2 bases not matched to a gene. Here the CDR3 reads CASSKTGNEQFF. The CDR3 bases are TGTGCCAGCAGCAAGACAGGGAATGAGCAGTTCTTC.

The chain employs TRBV30 and TRBJ2-7, with TRBD2 matching over 15 bases. Losses at the gene ends were 2 bases for V and 6 bases for J; bases not matched to a gene: 14. The germline V gene has CDR1 GTSNPN and CDR2 SVGIG (reference sequence). The CDR3 is made up of 18 amino acids. The CDR3 bases are TGTGCCTGGAGTCCGGGGTGGACTAGCGGGGGGGCCACAGGCGAGCAGTACTTC. Amino acids: CAWSPGWTSGGATGEQYF. Looking up the rest from reference TRBV30 and TRBJ2-7 gives the full variable domain: SQTIHQWPATLVQPVGSPLSLECTVEGTSNPNLYWYRQAAGRGLQLLFYSVGIGQISSEVPQNLSASRPQDRQFILSSKKLLLSDSGFYLCAWSPGWTSGGATGEQYFGPGTRLTVT.

The rearrangement uses TRBV30 and TRBJ1-1; 11 bases fit TRBD1. The CDR3 has 16 amino acids. The germline V gene encodes CDR1 GTSNPN and CDR2 SVGIG (reference sequence). J lost 1 base, V lost 4 bases, and 8 bases had no gene match. The DNA for the CDR3 is TGTGCCTGGACGATCCGGGACAGGGGGGGGAACACTGAAGCTTTCTTT. Amino acid sequence: CAWTIRDRGGNTEAFF.

The chain recombines TRBV18 with TRBJ1-1; D unclear. There are 13 residues in the CDR3. Trimming stripped 2 bases from V and 9 bases from J, with 13 bases between. Per the germline V gene, CDR1 is KGHSH and CDR2 is LQKENI. The CDR3 spells CASSPNQETQAFF. The CDR3 DNA is TGTGCCAGCTCACCAAATCAAGAGACACAAGCTTTCTTT.

The chain carries TRBV24-1 and TRBJ2-2; 10 nucleotides line up with TRBD1. CDR3 size: 14 residues. The V gene's germline CDR1 is KGHDR and CDR2 SFDVKD. V gave up 9 bases and J gave up 7 bases; unmatched junction bases: 7. CDR3 DNA sequence: TGTGCCACCGGCGGACAGGGGGGGATCGGGGAGCTGTTTTTT. Protein product: CATGGQGGIGELFF.

The J gene is TRBJ2-5, the V gene TRBV25-1; 11 nucleotides align to TRBD2. V gave up 5 bases and J gave up 5 bases; unmatched junction bases: 7. CDR3 length: 15 amino acids. Germline CDR1 and CDR2: MGHDK and SYGVNS. CDR3 protein: CASSSLAGGRETQYF. For the CDR3, the DNA is TGTGCCAGCAGTAGTCTAGCGGGAGGCCGGGAGACCCAGTACTTC.

This clone was observed once. The chain uses TRBV6-5 and TRBJ1-4, with 8 nucleotides matching TRBD1. The CDR3 consists of 14 residues. Looked up from germline, CDR1 is MNHEY and CDR2 is SVGAGI. Germline trimming cut 4 bases from V and 5 bases from J; bases unmatched to any gene: 3. CDR3 in amino acids: CASSWDRRNEKLFF. As DNA, the CDR3 is TGTGCCAGCAGTTGGGACAGGAGAAATGAAAAACTGTTTTTT.

V and J are TRBV7-8 and TRBJ1-5; a possible D gene is TRBD1 (6 bases). Trimming took 2 bases from V and 2 from J, leaving 7 bases between them. The germline V gene has CDR1 SGHVS and CDR2 FQNEAQ. The CDR3 covers 14 residues. The CDR3: CASSLSGGNQPQHF. DNA of the CDR3: TGTGCCAGCAGCTTATCAGGGGGCAATCAGCCCCAGCATTTT.